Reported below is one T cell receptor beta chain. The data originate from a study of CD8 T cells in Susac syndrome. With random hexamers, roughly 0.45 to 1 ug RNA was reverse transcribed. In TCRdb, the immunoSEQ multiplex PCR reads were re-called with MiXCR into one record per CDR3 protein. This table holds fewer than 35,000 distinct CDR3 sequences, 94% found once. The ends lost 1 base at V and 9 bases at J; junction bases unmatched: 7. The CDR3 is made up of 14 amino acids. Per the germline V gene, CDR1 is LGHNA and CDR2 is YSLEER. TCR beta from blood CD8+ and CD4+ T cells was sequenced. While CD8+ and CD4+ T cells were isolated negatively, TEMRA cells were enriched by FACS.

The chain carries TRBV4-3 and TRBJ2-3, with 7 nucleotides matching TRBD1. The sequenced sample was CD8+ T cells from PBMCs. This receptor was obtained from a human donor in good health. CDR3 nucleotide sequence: TGCGCCAGCAGCCAAGTAAAATCACAGGGGACGCAGTATTTT. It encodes CASSQVKSQGTQYF.